This note documents a single T cell receptor beta chain sequence. What it binds is not known. This record comes from a study of T-cell memory formation after mild COVID-19. In TCRdb, the 5' RACE reads were re-called with MiXCR into one record per CDR3 protein. Among 210,000 or so distinct CDR3 sequences, roughly 27% were seen once, and the ten largest hold 9.5% to 12%. Whole-study results and caveats: The pre-infection memory compartment contained some responding clones, suggesting cross-reactive memory joined. CD8+ contracting clones occupied EMRA, while CD4+ ones occupied mainly CM and EM.

The length of the CDR3 is 13 residues. Per germline, CDR1 SQVTM and CDR2 ANQGSEA. Trimming took 4 bases from V and 5 from J; bases not matched to a gene: 4. This receptor was identified in an adult woman who had mild COVID-19 (a few samples of this study predate the infection). Cell type and time point are not known. This chain uses TRBV29-1 with TRBJ2-2; 7 bases map to TRBD2. The sequenced sample consisted of PBMCs or a T cell subset sorted from them (not recorded which). The CDR3 spells CSVAREVTGELFF. The CDR3, as DNA: TGCAGCGTTGCCCGGGAGGTGACCGGGGAGCTGTTTTTT.